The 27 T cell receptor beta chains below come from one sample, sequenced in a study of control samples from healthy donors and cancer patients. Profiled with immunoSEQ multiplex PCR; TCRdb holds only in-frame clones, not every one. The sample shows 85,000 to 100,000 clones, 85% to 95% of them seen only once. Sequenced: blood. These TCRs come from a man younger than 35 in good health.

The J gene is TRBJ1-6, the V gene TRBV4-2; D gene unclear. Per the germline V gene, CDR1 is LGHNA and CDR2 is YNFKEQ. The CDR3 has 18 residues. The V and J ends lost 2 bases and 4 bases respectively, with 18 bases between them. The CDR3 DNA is TGTGCCAGCAGCCAAACGCCTAGAGGGCTACCATATAATTCACCCCTCCACTTT. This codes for CASSQTPRGLPYNSPLHF.

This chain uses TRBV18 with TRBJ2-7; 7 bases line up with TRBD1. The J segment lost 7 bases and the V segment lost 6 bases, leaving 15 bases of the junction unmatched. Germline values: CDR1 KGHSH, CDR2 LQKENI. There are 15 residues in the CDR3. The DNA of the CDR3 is TGTGCCAGCTCGGTTAACTCCGGGACAGAATTGGAGCAGTACTTC. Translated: CASSVNSGTELEQYF.

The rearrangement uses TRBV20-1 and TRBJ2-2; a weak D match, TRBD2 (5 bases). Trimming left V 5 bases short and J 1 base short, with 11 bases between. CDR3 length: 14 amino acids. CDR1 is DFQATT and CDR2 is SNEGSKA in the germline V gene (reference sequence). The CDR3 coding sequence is TGCAGTGCTCGTGACTACCTGAACACCGGGGAGCTGTTTTTT. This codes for CSARDYLNTGELFF.

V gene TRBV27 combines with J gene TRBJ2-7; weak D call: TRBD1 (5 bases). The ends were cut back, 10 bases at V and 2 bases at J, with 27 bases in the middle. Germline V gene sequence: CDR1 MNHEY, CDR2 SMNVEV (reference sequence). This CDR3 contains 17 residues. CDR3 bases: TGTGCCATCTCGAGGATTAACAAGACAGTTGAACCCTACGAGCAGTACTTC. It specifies CAISRINKTVEPYEQYF.

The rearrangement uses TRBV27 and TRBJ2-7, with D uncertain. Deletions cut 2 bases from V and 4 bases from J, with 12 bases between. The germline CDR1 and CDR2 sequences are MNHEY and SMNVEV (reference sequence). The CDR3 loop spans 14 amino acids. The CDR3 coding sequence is TGTGCCAGCAGTTTACAACCCCCTTCTTACGAGCAGTACTTC. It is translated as CASSLQPPSYEQYF.

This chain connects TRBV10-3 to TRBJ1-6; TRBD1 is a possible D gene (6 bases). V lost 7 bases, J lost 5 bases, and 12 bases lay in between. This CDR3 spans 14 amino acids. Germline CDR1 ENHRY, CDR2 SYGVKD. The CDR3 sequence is CAITRTANNSPLHF. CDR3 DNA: TGTGCCATCACGAGGACAGCCAATAATTCACCCCTCCACTTT.

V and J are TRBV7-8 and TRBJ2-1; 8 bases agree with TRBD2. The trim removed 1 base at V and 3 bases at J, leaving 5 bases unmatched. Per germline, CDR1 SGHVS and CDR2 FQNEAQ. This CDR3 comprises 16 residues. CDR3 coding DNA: TGTGCCAGCAGCTTAGGGGGCCGGGGGGGCTACAATGAGCAGTTCTTC. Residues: CASSLGGRGGYNEQFF.

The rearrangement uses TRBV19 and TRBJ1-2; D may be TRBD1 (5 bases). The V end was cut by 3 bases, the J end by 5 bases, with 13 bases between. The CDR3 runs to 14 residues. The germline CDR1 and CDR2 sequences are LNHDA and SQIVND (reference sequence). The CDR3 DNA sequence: TGTGCCAGTAGTATCGGGGCAGGAAATTATGGCTACACCTTC. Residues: CASSIGAGNYGYTF.

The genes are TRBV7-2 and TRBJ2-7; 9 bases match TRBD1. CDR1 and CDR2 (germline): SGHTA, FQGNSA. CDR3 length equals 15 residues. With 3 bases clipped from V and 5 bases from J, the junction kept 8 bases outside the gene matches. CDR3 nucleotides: TGTGCCAGCAGCTTTGCGGGACAGGGTTTCGACGAGCAGTACTTC. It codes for CASSFAGQGFDEQYF.

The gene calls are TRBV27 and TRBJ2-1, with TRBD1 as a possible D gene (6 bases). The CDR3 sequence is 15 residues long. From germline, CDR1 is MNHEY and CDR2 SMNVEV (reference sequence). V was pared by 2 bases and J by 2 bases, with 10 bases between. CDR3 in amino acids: CASSLIGGAYNEQFF. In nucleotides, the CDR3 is TGTGCCAGCAGTTTAATTGGGGGCGCCTACAATGAGCAGTTCTTC.

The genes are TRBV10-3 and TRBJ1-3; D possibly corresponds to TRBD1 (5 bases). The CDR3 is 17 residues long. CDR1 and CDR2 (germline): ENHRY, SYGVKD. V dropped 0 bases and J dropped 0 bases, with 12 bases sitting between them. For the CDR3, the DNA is TGTGCCATCAGTGAGTCGGGGGGAGCATACTCTGGAAACACCATATATTTT. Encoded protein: CAISESGGAYSGNTIYF.

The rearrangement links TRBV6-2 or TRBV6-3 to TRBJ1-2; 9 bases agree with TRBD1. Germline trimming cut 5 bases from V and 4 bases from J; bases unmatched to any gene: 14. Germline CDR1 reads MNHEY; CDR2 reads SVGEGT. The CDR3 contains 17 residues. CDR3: CASSPRGQGNSPYGYTF. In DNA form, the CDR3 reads TGTGCCAGCAGTCCCCGCGGACAGGGGAATAGCCCCTATGGCTACACCTTC.

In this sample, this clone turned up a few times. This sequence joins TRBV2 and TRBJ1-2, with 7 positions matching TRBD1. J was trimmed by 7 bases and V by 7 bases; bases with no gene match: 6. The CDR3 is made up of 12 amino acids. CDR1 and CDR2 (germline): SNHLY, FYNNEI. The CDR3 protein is CASMRTGRGYTF. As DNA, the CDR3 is TGTGCCAGCATGCGGACAGGTCGTGGCTACACCTTC. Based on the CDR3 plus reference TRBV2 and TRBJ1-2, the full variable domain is EPEVTQTPSHQVTQMGQEVILRCVPISNHLYFYWYRQILGQKVEFLVSFYNNEISEKSEIFDDQFSVERPDGSNFTLKIRSTKLEDSAMYFCASMRTGRGYTFGSGTRLTVV.

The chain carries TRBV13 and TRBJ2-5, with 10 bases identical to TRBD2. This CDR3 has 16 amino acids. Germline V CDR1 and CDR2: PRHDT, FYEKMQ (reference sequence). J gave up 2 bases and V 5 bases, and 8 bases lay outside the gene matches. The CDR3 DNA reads TGTGCCAGCAGCGACGGACTAGCGGACGCTCAAGAGACCCAGTACTTC. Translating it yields CASSDGLADAQETQYF.

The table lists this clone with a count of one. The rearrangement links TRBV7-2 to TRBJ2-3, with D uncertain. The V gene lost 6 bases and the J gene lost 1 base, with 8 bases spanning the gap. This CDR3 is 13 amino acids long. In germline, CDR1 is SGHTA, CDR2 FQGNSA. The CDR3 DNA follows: TGTGCCAGCAGGTCTAGTGGCACAGATACGCAGTATTTT. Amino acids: CASRSSGTDTQYF.

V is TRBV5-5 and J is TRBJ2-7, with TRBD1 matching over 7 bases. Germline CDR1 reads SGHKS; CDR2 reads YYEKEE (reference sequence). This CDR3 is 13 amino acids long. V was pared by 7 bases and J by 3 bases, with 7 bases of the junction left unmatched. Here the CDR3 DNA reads TGTGCCAGCCACCAACAGGGGTACTACGAGCAGTACTTC. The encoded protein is CASHQQGYYEQYF.

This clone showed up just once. This CDR3 is CASSVADSRRHGNQPQHF. CDR3 coding DNA: TGTGCCAGCAGCGTAGCCGATTCGAGAAGACACGGCAATCAGCCCCAGCATTTT. The chain couples TRBV9 to TRBJ1-5; D is unclear. Trimming removed 0 bases from V and 2 bases from J, with 18 bases in between. Germline V lookup: CDR1 SGDLS, CDR2 YYNGEE. The CDR3 contains 18 residues. Full variable domain (rest looked up from reference TRBV9 and TRBJ1-5): DSGVTQTPKHLITATGQRVTLRCSPRSGDLSVYWYQQSLDQGLQFLIQYYNGEERAKGNILERFSAQQFPDLHSELNLSSLELGDSALYFCASSVADSRRHGNQPQHFGDGTRLSIL.

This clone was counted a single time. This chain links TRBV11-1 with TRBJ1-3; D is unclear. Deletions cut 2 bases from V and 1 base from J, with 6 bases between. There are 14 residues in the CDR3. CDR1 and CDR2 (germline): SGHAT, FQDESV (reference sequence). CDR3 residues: CASSLRRSGNTIYF. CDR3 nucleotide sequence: TGTGCCAGCAGCTTACGACGGTCTGGAAACACCATATATTTT. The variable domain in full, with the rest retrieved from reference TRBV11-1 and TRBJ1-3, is EAEVAQSPRYKITEKSQAVAFWCDPISGHATLYWYRQILGQGPELLVQFQDESVVDDSQLPKDRFSAERLKGVDSTLKIQPAELGDSAMYLCASSLRRSGNTIYFGEGSWLTVV.

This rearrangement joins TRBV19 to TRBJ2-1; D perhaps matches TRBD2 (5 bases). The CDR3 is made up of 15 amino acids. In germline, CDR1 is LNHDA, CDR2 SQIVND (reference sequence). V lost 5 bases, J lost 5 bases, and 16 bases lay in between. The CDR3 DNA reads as TGTGCCAGTAGTCCCACTAGTTTAGGTAACAATGAGCAGTTCTTC. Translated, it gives CASSPTSLGNNEQFF.

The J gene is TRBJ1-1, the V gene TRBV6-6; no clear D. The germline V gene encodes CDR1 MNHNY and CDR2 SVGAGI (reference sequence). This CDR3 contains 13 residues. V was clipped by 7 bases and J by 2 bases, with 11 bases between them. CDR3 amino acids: CASTLGPNTEAFF. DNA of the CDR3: TGTGCCAGCACACTGGGCCCAAACACTGAAGCTTTCTTT.

The CDR3 coding sequence is TGTGCCAGTAGAATCCGCGGCGGGGCGAAAAAAGAGACCCAGTACTTC. Amino acid sequence: CASRIRGGAKKETQYF. The chain combines TRBV19 with TRBJ2-5; TRBD2 is a possible D gene (6 bases). The CDR3 spans 16 residues. The germline CDR1 and CDR2 sequences are LNHDA and SQIVND (reference sequence). With 6 bases removed from V and 3 bases from J, the gap between germline ends came to 20 bases.

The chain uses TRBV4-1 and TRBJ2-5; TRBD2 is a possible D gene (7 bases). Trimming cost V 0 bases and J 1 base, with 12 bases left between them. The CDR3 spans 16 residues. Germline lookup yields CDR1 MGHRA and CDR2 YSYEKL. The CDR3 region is CASSQDGGGLQETQYF. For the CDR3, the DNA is TGCGCCAGCAGCCAAGATGGCGGGGGCCTCCAAGAGACCCAGTACTTC.

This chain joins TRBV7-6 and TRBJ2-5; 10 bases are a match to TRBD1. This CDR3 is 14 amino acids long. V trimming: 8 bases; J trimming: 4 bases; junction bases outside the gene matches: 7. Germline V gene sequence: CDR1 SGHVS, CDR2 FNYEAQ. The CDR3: CASRSWDRGETQYF. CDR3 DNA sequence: TGTGCCAGCCGCAGTTGGGACAGGGGAGAGACCCAGTACTTC.

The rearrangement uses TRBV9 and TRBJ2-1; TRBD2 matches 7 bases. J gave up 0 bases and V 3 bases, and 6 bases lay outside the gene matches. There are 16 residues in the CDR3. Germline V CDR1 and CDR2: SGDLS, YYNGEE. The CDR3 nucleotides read TGTGCCAGCAGCGGAGGGCGGGGGAGCTCCTACAATGAGCAGTTCTTC. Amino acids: CASSGGRGSSYNEQFF.

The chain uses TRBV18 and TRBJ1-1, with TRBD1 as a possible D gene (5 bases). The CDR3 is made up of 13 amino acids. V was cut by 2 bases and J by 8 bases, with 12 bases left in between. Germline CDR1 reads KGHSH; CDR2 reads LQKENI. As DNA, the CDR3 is TGTGCCAGCTCACCAGACCGGCAGGGCGAAGCTTTCTTT. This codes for CASSPDRQGEAFF. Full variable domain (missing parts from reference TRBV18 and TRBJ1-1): NAGVMQNPRHLVRRRGQEARLRCSPMKGHSHVYWYRQLPEEGLKFMVYLQKENIIDESGMPKERFSAEFPKEGPSILRIQQVVRGDSAAYFCASSPDRQGEAFFGQGTRLTVV.

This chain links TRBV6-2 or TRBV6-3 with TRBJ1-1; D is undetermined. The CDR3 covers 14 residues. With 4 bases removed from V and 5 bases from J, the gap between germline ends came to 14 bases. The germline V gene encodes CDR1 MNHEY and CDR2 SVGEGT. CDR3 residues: CASSSSAGWTEAFF. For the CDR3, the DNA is TGTGCCAGCAGTTCCTCGGCCGGGTGGACTGAAGCTTTCTTT.

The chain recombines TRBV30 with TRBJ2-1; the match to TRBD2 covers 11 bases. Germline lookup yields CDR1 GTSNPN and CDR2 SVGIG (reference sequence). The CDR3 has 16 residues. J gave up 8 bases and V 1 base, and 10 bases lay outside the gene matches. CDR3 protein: CAWSDLLAGDGDEQFF. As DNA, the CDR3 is TGTGCCTGGAGTGACCTACTAGCGGGAGATGGGGATGAGCAGTTCTTC.